This TCR beta chain was captured in a study of CD8 T cells in Susac syndrome. Study conclusions and caveats: Regarding the TCR sequencing and HLA analysis, the study admitted that a relatively small number of individuals were involved.

The length of the CDR3 is 15 residues. With V trimmed by 3 bases and J by 5 bases, 4 bases remained unmatched. CDR1 SEHNR and CDR2 FQNEAQ come from the germline V gene (reference sequence). A remark on this clonotype: Its matching antigen is unknown.

RNA amounts of about 0.45 to 1 ug underwent reverse transcription with random hexamers. The authors amplified TCR beta CDR3 across 54 Vbeta and 13 Jbeta using immunoSEQ multiplex PCR. TCRdb re-derived calls from the immunoSEQ multiplex PCR reads in MiXCR, one entry per CDR3 protein. The sample contains some 140,000 distinct CDR3 sequences, around 86% of which appear only once. In blood CD8+ and CD4+ T cells, TCR beta underwent sequencing. V gene TRBV7-9 combines with J gene TRBJ1-5; 10 bases are shared with TRBD1. This receptor was obtained from a human donor with multiple sclerosis. The sequenced sample was CD8+ T cells from PBMCs. The CDR3 DNA follows: TGTGCCAGCAGCTTGGGGACAGGGGAGGATCAGCCCCAGCATTTT. Residues: CASSLGTGEDQPQHF.